The text below deals with one T cell receptor beta chain. The CDR3 has 15 residues. CDR1 SEHNR and CDR2 FQNEAQ come from the germline V gene (reference sequence). The junction had 6 bases not matched to a gene; V was cut back by 4 bases and J by 4 bases. The entry originates in a study of T cell changes during pregnancy in multiple sclerosis. Repertoires were generated with immunoSEQ multiplex PCR, while TCRdb's copy carries only in-frame clones and drops some. The sample comprises around 25,000 clones, more than 90% of which are singletons, and 9.4% rests with the top ten. The sample consisted of CD8+ T cells from peripheral blood mononuclear cells, taken in the third trimester of pregnancy. The TCR sequence derives from a female donor in good health, enrolled as a control in a pregnancy study. V is TRBV7-9 and J is TRBJ2-1, with 8 bases lining up with TRBD2. The CDR3 protein is CASSSSGGAYNEQFF. In DNA, the CDR3 is TGTGCCAGCAGCTCCAGCGGGGGAGCTTACAATGAGCAGTTCTTC. Full variable domain (outside the CDR3, taken from reference TRBV7-9 and TRBJ2-1): DTGVSQNPRHKITKRGQNVTFRCDPISEHNRLYWYRQTLGQGPEFLTYFQNEAQLEKSRLLSDRFSAERPKGSFSTLEIQRTEQGDSAMYLCASSSSGGAYNEQFFGPGTRLTVL.